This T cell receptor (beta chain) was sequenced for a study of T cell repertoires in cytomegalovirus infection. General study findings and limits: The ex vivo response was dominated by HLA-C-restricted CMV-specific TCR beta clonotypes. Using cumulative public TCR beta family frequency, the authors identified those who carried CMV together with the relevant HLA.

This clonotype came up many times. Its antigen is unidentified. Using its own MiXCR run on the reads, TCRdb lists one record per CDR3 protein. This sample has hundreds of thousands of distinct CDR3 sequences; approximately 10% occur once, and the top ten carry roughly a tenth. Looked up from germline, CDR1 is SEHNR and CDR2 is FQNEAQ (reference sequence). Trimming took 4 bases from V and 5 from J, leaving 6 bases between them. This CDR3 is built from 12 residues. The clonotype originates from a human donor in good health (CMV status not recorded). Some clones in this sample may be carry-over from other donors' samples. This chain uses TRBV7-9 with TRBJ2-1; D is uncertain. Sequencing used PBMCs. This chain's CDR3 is CASSSNNNEQFF. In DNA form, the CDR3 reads TGTGCCAGCAGCTCTAACAACAATGAGCAGTTCTTC.